This TCR beta chain came from a study of CD8 T cells in Susac syndrome. The CDR3 is made up of 16 amino acids. Germline loops: CDR1 ENHRY, CDR2 SYGVKD. V lost 7 bases to trimming and J lost 4 bases; unmatched junction nucleotides: 11. Sequencing targeted TCR beta in T cells from blood (CD8+ and CD4+). RNA was extracted with the RNeasy kit, and a quantity of about 0.5 to 1 ug was reverse transcribed using random hexamers. TCR beta CDR3 was amplified by immunoSEQ covering 54 Vbeta and 13 Jbeta. TCRdb fed the immunoSEQ multiplex PCR reads into MiXCR, producing one record per CDR3 protein. The table lists fewer than 350,000 distinct CDR3 sequences, approximately 89% of them singletons.

The source material was CD8+ T cells from PBMCs. The TCR originated in a human donor with multiple sclerosis. The V call is TRBV10-3, the J call TRBJ2-5; 11 nucleotides align to TRBD2. The CDR3 DNA reads TGTGCCATCAAGGCCTCTGCGGGGACTAGCGGAGAGACCCAGTACTTC. Amino acid sequence: CAIKASAGTSGETQYF.